The 19 T cell receptor delta chains listed next were all sequenced from one sample in a study of γδ T cells in repeated Plasmodium falciparum infection. TCRdb repeated clone calling on the multiplex PCR reads with CATT. The sample carries 75,000 to 95,000 delta-chain clones, approximately 0.96% recorded once. Flow sorting of PBMC yielded separate Vgamma9/Vdelta2+ and Vdelta2-negative gammadelta T cell populations for bulk repertoire analysis. Sequenced material: gamma-delta T cells from blood. Source of these receptors: a pool of human donors (malaria-infected and uninfected, not separated).

The table lists this clone with a few counts. Translating this DNA gives a protein that differs at residue 13 from the TCRdb one, which belongs to a much larger clone; a read error is likely, and the protein shown is this translation. The chain combines TRDV2 with TRDJ1; 11 positions agree with TRDD3. TCRdb carries no J gene annotation; the J gene was assigned here by matching the DNA with germline. Trimming at V came to 0 bases and at J to 1 base, leaving 12 bases not matched to a gene. The CDR3 is 19 amino acids. In germline, CDR1 is GEAIGNYY, CDR2 EKD. The CDR3 nucleotides are TGTGCCTGTGACACCGTGCGGTTGGGGGATACGCAGCCCACCGATAAACTCATCTTT. It translates to CACDTVRLGDTQPTDKLIF.

This clone was recorded at least ten times. The same CDR3 is also encoded by other DNA sequences in this sample. V and J are TRDV1 and TRDJ1; 12 bases are shared with TRDD3. Trimming cost V 6 bases and J 0 bases; bases outside gene matches: 26. The CDR3 runs 23 residues. Per germline, CDR1 TSWWSYY and CDR2 QGS. Here the CDR3 reads CALGSFLRRSWGIRPRYTDKLIF. The CDR3 DNA reads TGTGCTCTTGGTTCCTTCCTACGTAGGAGCTGGGGGATACGCCCTCGGTACACCGATAAACTCATCTTT.

This clone was seen repeatedly, ten times or more. TCRdb lists the protein of a much larger clone for this DNA, which differs at residue 16, so this is likely a read error; the protein given here is translated from the DNA itself. V usage is TRDV2 and J usage is TRDJ1, with a possible D match to TRDD2 (5 bases). Per the germline V gene, CDR1 is GEAIGNYY and CDR2 is EKD. This CDR3 comprises 18 residues. For the CDR3, the DNA is TGTGCCTGTGACACCGTCCTAAGAGGGGCCGCGTACACCGATAAACCCATCTTT. It encodes CACDTVLRGAAYTDKPIF.

This clone has more than one count but fewer than ten. The protein TCRdb gives is from a much larger clone and does not agree with this DNA's translation at residue 6, likely a read error; the protein shown here comes from the DNA. The rearrangement uses TRDV1 and TRDJ1; TRDD3 aligns across 12 bases. V trimming: 1 base; J trimming: 6 bases; junction bases outside the gene matches: 27. This CDR3 is built from 23 residues. The V gene's germline CDR1 is TSWWSYY and CDR2 QGS. The CDR3 loop reads CALGEPGKLSLKVLGDTYYKLIF. The CDR3 nucleotides read TGTGCTCTTGGGGAACCTGGCAAATTATCCCTCAAAGTACTGGGGGATACTTACTATAAACTCATCTTT.

As for this clone: A far larger clone is off by one base, so a read error is likely. Within the sample, other DNA sequences also encode this same CDR3. V is TRDV1 and J is TRDJ1, with 8 positions matching TRDD3. The CDR3 has 17 residues. After removal of 0 bases from V and 3 bases from J, the junction contained 9 bases not matched to a gene. Germline lookup yields CDR1 TSWWSYY and CDR2 QGS. The DNA of the CDR3 is TGTGCTCTTGGGGAACTGGGGCTGGGATACGCGGCCGATAAACTCATCTTT. Translated, it gives CALGELGLGYAADKLIF.

Note on this clone: The translation of this DNA and the TCRdb protein of a much larger clone differ at residue 5, probably owing to a read error; the protein shown here is translated from the DNA. This chain links TRDV1 with TRDJ1, with TRDD3 matching over 10 bases. The J gene comes from matching the DNA to germline here; TCRdb lacks it. The CDR3 has 18 residues. In germline, CDR1 is TSWWSYY, CDR2 QGS. V was clipped by 6 bases and J by 4 bases; unmatched bases: 17. DNA for the CDR3: TGTGCTCTTGGTGTTCACGACCATGGGGGGGATACGAACGATAAACTCATCTTT. Translating gives CALGVHDHGGDTNDKLIF.

This clone was observed a few times. This DNA's translation differs at residue 20 from TCRdb's protein, which comes from a much larger clone; a read error is likely, and the protein shown is translated from the DNA. The chain recombines TRAV38-2/DV8 with TRDJ1, with 9 bases fitting TRDD3. Germline matching of the DNA provided the J gene here, since TCRdb leaves it blank. Germline V gene lookup returns CDR1 TSESDYY and CDR2 QEAYKQQN. This CDR3 comprises 23 residues. The CDR3 spells CAYRSAFISWGMLAPPYTDRLIF. In nucleotides, the CDR3 is TGTGCTTATAGGAGCGCGTTCATCTCCTGGGGGATGCTCGCCCCCCCTTACACCGATAGACTCATCTTT.

This clone was detected many times. Given a far larger clone just one base away, this is likely a sequencing read error. This sample includes further DNA sequences coding for the same CDR3. V usage is TRDV1 and J usage is TRDJ1; D may be TRDD3 (6 bases). Trimming left V 1 base short and J 4 bases short, with 10 bases between. The length of the CDR3 is 14 residues. Germline V gene lookup returns CDR1 TSWWSYY and CDR2 QGS. The CDR3 DNA reads as TGTGCTCTTGGGGAACCGGAACTGGGCGATAAACTCATCTTT. Its protein product is CALGEPELGDKLIF.

As for this clone: A single base is all that separates this from a far larger clone, so a read error is likely. This CDR3 is also generated by other DNA sequences in the sample. The chain carries TRDV1 and TRDJ1; TRDD2 might be the D (5 bases). The J gene, left out of TCRdb, was set here by checking the DNA against germline. The CDR3 sequence is 15 residues long. Germline V CDR1 and CDR2: TSWWSYY, QGS. CDR3 region: CALGEFLAYTDKLIF. Here the CDR3 DNA reads TGTGCTCTTGGGGAGTTCCTTGCGTACACCGACAAACTCATCTTT.

This clone has more than one count but fewer than ten. The protein given by TCRdb reflects a much larger clone and differs at residue 18 from this DNA's translation, likely from a read error; the protein shown is the DNA's translation. The J segment was not called; the V segment is TRDV1; the table names TRDD3, a call not compared with the DNA. CDR1 and CDR2 from the germline V gene are TSWWSYY and QGS. The length of the CDR3 is 20 residues. DNA of the CDR3: TGTGCTCTTGGGGAACCCCAGTATACGCCCTCCTACTGGGGGATACAAAAACCCATCTTT. As protein: CALGEPQYTPSYWGIQKPIF.

This clone has at least ten counts. The TCRdb protein, from a much larger clone, departs from this DNA's translation at residue 6, likely by read error; the protein shown derives from the DNA. The chain uses TRDV2 and TRDJ1; D gene uncertain. TCRdb supplies no J gene; here it was assigned by aligning the nucleotide sequence to germline. CDR3 length: 13 residues. Trimming shortened V by 4 bases and J by 2 bases, and 10 bases separated the two germline ends. Per germline, CDR1 GEAIGNYY and CDR2 EKD. For the CDR3, the DNA is TGTGCCTGTGATCCCCCTCGGACCGATAAACTCATCTTT. Protein sequence: CACDPPRTDKLIF.

This clone was picked up a small number of times. The amino acid sequence in TCRdb belongs to a much larger clone and departs from this DNA's translation at residue 18, likely a sequencing read error; the sequence shown is translated from the DNA. The rearrangement uses TRDV2 and TRDJ1; 7 nucleotides agree with TRDD3. TCRdb is silent on the J gene; assignment here came from matching the DNA to germline. The CDR3 runs to 22 residues. In germline, CDR1 is GEAIGNYY, CDR2 EKD. The CDR3: CACDIKVGNWGTREKETGKLIF. The CDR3 DNA sequence: TGTGCCTGTGACATCAAAGTAGGTAACTGGGGTACTCGTGAAAAAGAGACCGGTAAACTCATCTTT.

A remark on this clone: It differs at one base from a far larger clone, so likely a read error. This same CDR3 is encoded by further DNA sequences in the sample. The J gene has no call, while the V gene is TRDV1; TRDD3, the D gene given by the table, was not confirmed from the DNA. The CDR3 is made up of 20 amino acids. The germline V gene has CDR1 TSWWSYY and CDR2 QGS. For the CDR3, the DNA is TGTGCTCTTGGGGAAGGTTCCGCGTGGGGGATACAGGCTTACACCGATAAACTCATCTTC. Residues: CALGEGSAWGIQAYTDKLIF.

Of note for this clone: TCRdb shows a much larger clone's protein in place of this DNA's translation, and the two differ at residue 3, likely through a read error; the protein shown is translated from the DNA. This sequence joins TRDV1 and TRDJ2; either TRDD2 or TRDD3 may supply D (5 bases each). The germline CDR1 and CDR2 sequences are TSWWSYY and QGS. The CDR3 totals 26 residues. This chain's CDR3 is CARGEKPADGAYRRWFGIRDSRELFF. In DNA form, the CDR3 reads TGTGCTCGTGGGGAAAAGCCCGCCGACGGGGCCTACCGACGATGGTTCGGGATCCGGGACAGTAGGGAACTCTTCTTT.

This clone was recorded many times. TCRdb shows a much larger clone's protein in place of this DNA's translation, and the two differ at residue 5, likely through a read error; the protein shown is translated from the DNA. This sequence joins TRDV1 and TRDJ1, with 12 bases matching TRDD3. V gave up 6 bases and J gave up 3 bases; unmatched junction bases: 26. This CDR3 is built from 22 residues. Germline CDR1 is TSWWSYY and CDR2 is QGS. The CDR3 is CALGGFPSVRGILGDTPDKLIF. CDR3 coding DNA: TGTGCTCTTGGAGGTTTCCCTTCTGTGAGGGGGATACTGGGGGATACACCCGATAAACTCATCTTT.

The sample holds many counts of this clone. The V call is TRDV1, the J call TRDJ1; D possibly corresponds to TRDD3 (6 bases). The V and J ends lost 3 bases and 1 base respectively, with 24 bases between them. CDR1 is TSWWSYY, CDR2 QGS, per germline. This CDR3 is 19 amino acids long. The CDR3, as DNA: TGTGCTCTTGGGGACCTAAGTCTGCCTGGGGACCCGGCCACCGATAAACTCATCTTT. This sequence encodes CALGDLSLPGDPATDKLIF.

On this clone itself: With a far larger clone one base away, a read error is the likely cause. Different DNA sequences within this sample yield the same CDR3. The J gene is uncalled and the V gene is TRDV1; no check of the table's D call, TRDD3, against the DNA was made. The germline V gene has CDR1 TSWWSYY and CDR2 QGS. This CDR3 is built from 18 residues. CDR3 nucleotide sequence: TGTGCTCTTGGGGAACACCTCTTCCTACCCCCGTACACCGATAAGCTCATCTTT. Its protein is CALGEHLFLPPYTDKLIF.

The sample holds many counts of this clone. This DNA's translation and the protein TCRdb lists, from a much larger clone, do not match at residue 10, likely due to a read error; the protein shown is translated from the DNA. The rearrangement links TRDV1 to TRDJ1; weak D call: TRDD3 (6 bases). The CDR3 has 17 residues. With 0 bases removed from V and 2 bases from J, the gap between germline ends came to 16 bases. Germline V CDR1 and CDR2: TSWWSYY, QGS. The CDR3 sequence is CALGELTMGGGTDKLIF. The DNA of the CDR3 is TGTGCTCTTGGGGAACTAACGATGGGGGGTGGGACCGATAAACTCATCTTT.

Remarks on this clone: It differs at one base from a far larger clone, so likely a read error. At the DNA level, this CDR3 is encoded by other sequences in the same sample as well. The gene calls are TRDV1 and TRDJ1, with TRDD2 matching over 9 bases. Because TCRdb records no J gene, it was assigned here through a match of the DNA to germline. This CDR3 has 24 residues. Looked up from germline, CDR1 is TSWWSYY and CDR2 is QGS. CDR3 DNA: TGTGCTCTTGGGGAACAGGGCCTTCCTACGCTCTGGGATGCTACTGGGGACAACACCGACAAACTCATCTTT. This translates into CALGEQGLPTLWDATGDNTDKLIF.